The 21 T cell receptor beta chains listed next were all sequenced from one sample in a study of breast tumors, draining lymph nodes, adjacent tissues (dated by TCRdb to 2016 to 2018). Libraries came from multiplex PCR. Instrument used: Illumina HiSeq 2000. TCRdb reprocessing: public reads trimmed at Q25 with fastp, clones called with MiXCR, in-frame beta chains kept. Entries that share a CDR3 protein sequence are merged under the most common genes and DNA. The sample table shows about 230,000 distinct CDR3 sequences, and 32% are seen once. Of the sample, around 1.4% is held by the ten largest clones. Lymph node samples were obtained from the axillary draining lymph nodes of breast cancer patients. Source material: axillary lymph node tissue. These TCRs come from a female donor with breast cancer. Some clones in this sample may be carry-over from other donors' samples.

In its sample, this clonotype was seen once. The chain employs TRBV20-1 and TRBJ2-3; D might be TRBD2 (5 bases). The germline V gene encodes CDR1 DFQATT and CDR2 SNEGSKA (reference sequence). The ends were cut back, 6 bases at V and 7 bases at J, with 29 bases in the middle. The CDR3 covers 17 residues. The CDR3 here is CSARRVRGTGELYTQYF. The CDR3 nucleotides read TGCAGTGCCAGAAGAGTACGCGGCACCGGGGAGCTGTATACGCAGTATTTT.

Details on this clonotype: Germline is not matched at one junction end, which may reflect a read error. In nucleotides, the CDR3 is TGTGCCAGCAGCGAAGATTTTTCAGATACGCAGTATTTT. This sequence encodes CASSEDFSDTQYF. This chain joins TRBV4-2 and TRBJ2-3; D unclear. This CDR3 is built from 13 residues. Germline assignment: CDR1 LGHNA and CDR2 YNFKEQ.

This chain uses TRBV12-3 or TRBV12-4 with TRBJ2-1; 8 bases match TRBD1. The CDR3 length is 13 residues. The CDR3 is CAAGTGFYNEQFF. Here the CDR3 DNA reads TGTGCGGCTGGGACAGGCTTCTACAATGAGCAGTTCTTC.

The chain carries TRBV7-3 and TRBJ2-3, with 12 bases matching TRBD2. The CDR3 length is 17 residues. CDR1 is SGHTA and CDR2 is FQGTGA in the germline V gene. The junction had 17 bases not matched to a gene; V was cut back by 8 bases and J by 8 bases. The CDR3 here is CASGRPGTSGPQSTQYF. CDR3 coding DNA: TGTGCCAGCGGCCGACCGGGGACTAGCGGGCCTCAGTCTACGCAGTATTTT.

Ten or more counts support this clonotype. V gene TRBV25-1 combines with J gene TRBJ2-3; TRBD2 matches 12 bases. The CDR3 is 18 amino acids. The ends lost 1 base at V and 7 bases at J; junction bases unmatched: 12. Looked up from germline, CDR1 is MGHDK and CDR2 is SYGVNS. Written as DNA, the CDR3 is TGTGCCAGCAGTGAATGTTTTAGACTAGCGGGAGCAAGGAATACGCAGTATTTT. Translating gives CASSECFRLAGARNTQYF.

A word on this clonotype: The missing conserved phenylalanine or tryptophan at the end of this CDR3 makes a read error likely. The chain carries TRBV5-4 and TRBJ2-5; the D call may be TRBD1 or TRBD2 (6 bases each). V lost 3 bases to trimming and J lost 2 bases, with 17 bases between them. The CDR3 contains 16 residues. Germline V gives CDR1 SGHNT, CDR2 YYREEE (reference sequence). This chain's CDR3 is CASSSCRGRVQETQYS. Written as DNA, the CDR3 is TGTGCCAGCAGCTCGTGCCGGGGGCGGGTTCAAGAGACCCAGTACTCC.

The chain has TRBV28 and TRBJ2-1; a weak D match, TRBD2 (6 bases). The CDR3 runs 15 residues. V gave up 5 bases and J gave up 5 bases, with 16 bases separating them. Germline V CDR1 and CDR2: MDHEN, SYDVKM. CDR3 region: CASSPLVGGHNEQFF. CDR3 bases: TGTGCCAGCAGTCCCCTCGTGGGAGGACACAATGAGCAGTTCTTC. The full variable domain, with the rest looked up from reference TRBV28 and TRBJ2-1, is DVKVTQSSRYLVKRTGEKVFLECVQDMDHENMFWYRQDPGLGLRLIYFSYDVKMKEKGDIPEGYSVSREKKERFSLILESASTNQTSMYLCASSPLVGGHNEQFFGPGTRLTVL.

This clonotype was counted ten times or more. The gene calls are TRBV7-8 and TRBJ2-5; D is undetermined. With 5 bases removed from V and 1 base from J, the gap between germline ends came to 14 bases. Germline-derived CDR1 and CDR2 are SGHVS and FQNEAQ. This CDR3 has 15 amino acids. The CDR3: CASSLYRAAQETQYF. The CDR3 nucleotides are TGTGCCAGCAGCCTATATCGGGCGGCCCAAGAGACCCAGTACTTC.

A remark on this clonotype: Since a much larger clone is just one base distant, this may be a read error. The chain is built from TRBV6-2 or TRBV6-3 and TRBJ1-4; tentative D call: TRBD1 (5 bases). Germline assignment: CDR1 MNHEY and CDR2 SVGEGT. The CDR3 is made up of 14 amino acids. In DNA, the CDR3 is TGTGCCAGCAGGGAGGGACTGACTAGTGAAAAACTGTTTTTT. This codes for CASREGLTSEKLFF.

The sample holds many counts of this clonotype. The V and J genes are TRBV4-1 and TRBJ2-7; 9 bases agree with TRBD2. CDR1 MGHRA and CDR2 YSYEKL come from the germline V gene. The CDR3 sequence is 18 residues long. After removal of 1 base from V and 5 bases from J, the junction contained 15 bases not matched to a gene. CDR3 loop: CASSQGPGGGRAQDEQYF. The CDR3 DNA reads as TGCGCCAGCAGCCAAGGGCCGGGGGGCGGGAGGGCCCAGGACGAGCAGTACTTC.

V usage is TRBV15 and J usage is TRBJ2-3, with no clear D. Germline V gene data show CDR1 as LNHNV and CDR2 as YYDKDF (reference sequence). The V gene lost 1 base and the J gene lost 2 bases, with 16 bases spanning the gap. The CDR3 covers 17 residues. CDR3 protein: CATSRGGSSGYTDTQYF. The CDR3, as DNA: TGTGCCACCAGCAGAGGTGGGTCTAGTGGTTACACAGATACGCAGTATTTT.

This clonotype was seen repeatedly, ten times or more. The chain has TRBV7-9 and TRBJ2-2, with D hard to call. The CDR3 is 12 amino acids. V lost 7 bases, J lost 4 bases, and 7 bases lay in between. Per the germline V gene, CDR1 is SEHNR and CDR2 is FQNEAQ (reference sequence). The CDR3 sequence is CASTWGTGELFF. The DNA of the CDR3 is TGTGCCAGCACCTGGGGCACCGGGGAGCTGTTTTTT.

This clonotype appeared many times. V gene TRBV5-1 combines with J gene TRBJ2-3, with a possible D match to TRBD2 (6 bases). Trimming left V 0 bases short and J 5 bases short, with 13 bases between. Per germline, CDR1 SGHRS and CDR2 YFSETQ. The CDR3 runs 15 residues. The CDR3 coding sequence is TGCGCCAGCAGCTTGGCGGCTAGCGAAGGAGATACGCAGTATTTT. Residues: CASSLAASEGDTQYF.

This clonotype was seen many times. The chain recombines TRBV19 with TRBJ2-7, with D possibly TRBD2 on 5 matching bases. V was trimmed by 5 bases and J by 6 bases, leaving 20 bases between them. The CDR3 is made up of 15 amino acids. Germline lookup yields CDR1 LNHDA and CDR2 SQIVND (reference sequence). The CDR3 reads CASSPRGGRNGEQYF. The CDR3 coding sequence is TGTGCCAGTAGTCCCCGAGGTGGGAGAAACGGCGAGCAGTACTTC. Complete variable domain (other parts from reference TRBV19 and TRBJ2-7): DGGITQSPKYLFRKEGQNVTLSCEQNLNHDAMYWYRQDPGQGLRLIYYSQIVNDFQKGDIAEGYSVSREKKESFPLTVTSAQKNPTAFYLCASSPRGGRNGEQYFGPGTRLTVT.

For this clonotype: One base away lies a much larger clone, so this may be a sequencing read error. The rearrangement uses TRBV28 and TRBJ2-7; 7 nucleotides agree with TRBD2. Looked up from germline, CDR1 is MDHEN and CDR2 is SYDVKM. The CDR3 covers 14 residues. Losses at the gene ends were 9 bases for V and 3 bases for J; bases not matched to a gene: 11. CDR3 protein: CASSGGGKLYEQYF. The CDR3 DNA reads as TGTGCCAGTTCGGGGGGTGGGAAGCTCTACGAGCAGTACTTC.

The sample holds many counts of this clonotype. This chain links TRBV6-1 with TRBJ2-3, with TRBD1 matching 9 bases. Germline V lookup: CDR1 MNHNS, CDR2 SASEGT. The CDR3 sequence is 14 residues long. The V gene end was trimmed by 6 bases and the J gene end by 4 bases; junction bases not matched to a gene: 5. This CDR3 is CASRTGGGADTQYF. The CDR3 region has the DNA TGTGCCAGCAGGACAGGGGGGGGGGCAGATACGCAGTATTTT.

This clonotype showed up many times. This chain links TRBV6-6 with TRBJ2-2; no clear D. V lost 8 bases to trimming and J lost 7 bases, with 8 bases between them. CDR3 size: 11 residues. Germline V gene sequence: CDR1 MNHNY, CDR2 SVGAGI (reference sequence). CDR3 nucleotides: TGTGCCAGCCAGGACGACGGGGAGCTGTTTTTT. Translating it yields CASQDDGELFF.

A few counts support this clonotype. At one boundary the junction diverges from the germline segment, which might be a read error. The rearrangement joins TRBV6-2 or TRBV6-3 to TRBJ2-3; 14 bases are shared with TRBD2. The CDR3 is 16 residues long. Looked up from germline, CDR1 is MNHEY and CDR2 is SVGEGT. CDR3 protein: CASNYGLAGGIDTQYF. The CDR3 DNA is TGTGCCAGCAATTACGGACTAGCGGGAGGAATAGATACGCAGTATTTT.

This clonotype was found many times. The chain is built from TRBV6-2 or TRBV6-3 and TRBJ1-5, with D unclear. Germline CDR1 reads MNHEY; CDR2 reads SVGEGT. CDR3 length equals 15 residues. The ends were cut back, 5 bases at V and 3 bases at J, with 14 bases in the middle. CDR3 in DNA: TGTGCCAGCAGTCCCGATGGACGCCTCAATCAGCCCCAGCATTTT. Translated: CASSPDGRLNQPQHF.

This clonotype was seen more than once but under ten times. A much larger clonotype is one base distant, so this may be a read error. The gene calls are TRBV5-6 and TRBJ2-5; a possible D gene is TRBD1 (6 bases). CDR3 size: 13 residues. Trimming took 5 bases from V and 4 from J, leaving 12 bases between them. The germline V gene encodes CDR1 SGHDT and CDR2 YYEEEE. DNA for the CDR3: TGTGCCAGCAGACAGGGCCCGGCAGAGACCCAGTACTTC. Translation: CASRQGPAETQYF.

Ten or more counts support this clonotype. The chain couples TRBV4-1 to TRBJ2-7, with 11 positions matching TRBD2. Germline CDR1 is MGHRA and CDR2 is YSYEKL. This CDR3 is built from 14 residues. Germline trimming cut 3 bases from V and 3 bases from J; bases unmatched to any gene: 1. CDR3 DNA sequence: TGCGCCAGCAGCCAGGGGACTAGCGGCTACGAGCAGTACTTC. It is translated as CASSQGTSGYEQYF.